One and the same sample provided the 15 T cell receptor beta chains below, sequenced in a study of OX40 agonist ivuxolimab in advanced cancers. The receptor library was made with the immunoSEQ multiplex PCR assay. TCRdb re-hosts the immuneACCESS table, in-frame sequences only. Its copies lack some clones; in the studies checked, an unresolved V gene accounts for under half of them, and the cause for the rest is not known. Present in this sample are tens of thousands of clones, almost 90% of which were seen just once. The ten largest clones take up just under 7% of the sample. The specimen comprised CD4+ or CD8+ T cells sorted from blood, sampled in a trial of the OX40 agonist ivuxolimab. All receptors come from an adult with an advanced solid tumor such as melanoma, head and neck, liver or kidney cancer.

This rearrangement joins TRBV10-3 to TRBJ1-2, with 9 bases aligning to TRBD1. The V segment lost 10 bases and the J segment 3 bases; nucleotides outside the gene matches: 9. The CDR3 extends over 14 amino acids. Germline-derived CDR1 and CDR2 are ENHRY and SYGVKD. The CDR3 coding sequence is TGTGCCACCACAGGGGGACAGGGTCACTATGGCTACACCTTC. Translation gives CATTGGQGHYGYTF.

The V gene is TRBV2, the J gene TRBJ2-7; no clear D gene. This CDR3 spans 12 amino acids. Trimming pared 7 bases from V and 0 bases from J, leaving 7 bases between. Germline V gene sequence: CDR1 SNHLY, CDR2 FYNNEI. DNA for the CDR3: TGTGCCAGCAAAAGCACCTCCTACGAGCAGTACTTC. Protein sequence: CASKSTSYEQYF.

The CDR3 DNA follows: TGTGCCAGCTCAGAGGGGACAAATGAAAAACTGTTTTTT. It encodes CASSEGTNEKLFF. This chain connects TRBV18 to TRBJ1-4; weak D call: TRBD1 (6 bases). The V gene lost 5 bases and the J gene lost 5 bases, with 9 bases spanning the gap. This CDR3 has 13 residues. CDR1 is KGHSH and CDR2 is LQKENI in the germline V gene.

V is TRBV28 and J is TRBJ2-5; 11 nucleotides agree with TRBD2. The CDR3 is 13 residues long. The germline V gene has CDR1 MDHEN and CDR2 SYDVKM. V was clipped by 7 bases and J by 3 bases; unmatched bases: 1. CDR3 protein: CASKGLAEETQYF. CDR3 coding DNA: TGTGCCAGCAAGGGACTAGCGGAAGAGACCCAGTACTTC.

This chain links TRBV7-3 with TRBJ1-1; possible D gene TRBD1, 6 bases. This CDR3 comprises 13 residues. Per germline, CDR1 SGHTA and CDR2 FQGTGA. V was trimmed by 5 bases and J by 10 bases, leaving 17 bases between them. CDR3: CASSLNREGVAFF. The CDR3, as DNA: TGTGCCAGCAGCCTAAACAGGGAAGGGGTAGCTTTCTTT.

V gene TRBV28 combines with J gene TRBJ2-5, with 7 bases lining up with TRBD1. There are 14 residues in the CDR3. V lost 5 bases to trimming and J lost 5 bases; unmatched junction nucleotides: 8. Germline V gene lookup returns CDR1 MDHEN and CDR2 SYDVKM. This CDR3 is CASSPTGVVETQYF. CDR3 bases: TGTGCCAGCAGTCCTACAGGGGTTGTGGAGACCCAGTACTTC.

This chain links TRBV5-1 with TRBJ1-1; maybe TRBD1 (5 bases). In germline, CDR1 is SGHRS, CDR2 YFSETQ. Trimming shortened V by 0 bases and J by 6 bases, and 9 bases separated the two germline ends. The CDR3 runs 13 residues. The CDR3: CASSLAGFPEAFF. The CDR3 region has the DNA TGCGCCAGCAGCTTGGCAGGGTTCCCTGAAGCTTTCTTT.

The genes are TRBV29-1 and TRBJ2-2, with a tentative D call TRBD2 (5 bases). The CDR3 has 15 residues. Trimming took 2 bases from V and 6 from J, leaving 16 bases between them. Germline assignment: CDR1 SQVTM and CDR2 ANQGSEA. CDR3 DNA: TGCAGCGTTGAAACCCCAGAGGGTAGCCCCGGGGAGCTGTTTTTT. Translating it yields CSVETPEGSPGELFF.

The chain couples TRBV27 to TRBJ1-5; 7 bases map to TRBD1. CDR1 and CDR2 from the germline V gene are MNHEY and SMNVEV (reference sequence). The length of the CDR3 is 16 residues. V trimming: 4 bases; J trimming: 0 bases; junction bases outside the gene matches: 6. Here the CDR3 DNA reads TGTGCCAGCAGTTCGTTCAGGGGGGCTAGCAATCAGCCCCAGCATTTT. It translates to CASSSFRGASNQPQHF.

The rearrangement links TRBV7-2 to TRBJ2-7; D gene uncertain. Germline V gene lookup returns CDR1 SGHTA and CDR2 FQGNSA. The germline V and J ends were trimmed by 5 bases and 2 bases, with 10 bases remaining between them. CDR3 length equals 13 residues. For the CDR3, the DNA is TGTGCCAGCAGCCCGGTCCACCCCTACGAGCAGTACTTC. Translated: CASSPVHPYEQYF.

This rearrangement joins TRBV30 to TRBJ1-5, with D maybe TRBD1 (5 bases). CDR1 is GTSNPN, CDR2 SVGIG, per germline (reference sequence). The CDR3 has 13 amino acids. V was cut by 5 bases and J by 6 bases, with 14 bases left in between. The CDR3 DNA reads as TGTGCCTGGTCCGGGACTCTACGTCAGCCCCAGCATTTT. It specifies CAWSGTLRQPQHF.

This clone was seen just once. This chain links TRBV5-5 with TRBJ2-2; TRBD2 matches 10 bases. The CDR3 extends over 13 amino acids. V lost 5 bases to trimming and J lost 5 bases; unmatched junction nucleotides: 0. Germline V gene data show CDR1 as SGHKS and CDR2 as YYEKEE (reference sequence). CDR3 DNA: TGTGCCAGCAGACTAGCGGGGACCGGGGAGCTGTTTTTT. Its protein is CASRLAGTGELFF. The variable domain in full, completed from reference TRBV5-5 and TRBJ2-2, reads DAGVTQSPTHLIKTRGQQVTLRCSPISGHKSVSWYQQVLGQGPQFIFQYYEKEERGRGNFPDRFSARQFPNYSSELNVNALLLGDSALYLCASRLAGTGELFFGEGSRLTVL.

The chain has TRBV5-1 and TRBJ2-2; 13 bases match TRBD2. This CDR3 is 16 amino acids long. The germline CDR1 and CDR2 sequences are SGHRS and YFSETQ. V gave up 5 bases and J gave up 6 bases; unmatched junction bases: 7. CDR3 residues: CASRGLAGAGSGELFF. The CDR3 nucleotides read TGCGCCAGCAGAGGACTAGCGGGAGCCGGGTCCGGGGAGCTGTTTTTT.

This rearrangement joins TRBV7-9 to TRBJ2-2; perhaps TRBD1 as D (5 bases). Germline V gene lookup returns CDR1 SEHNR and CDR2 FQNEAQ (reference sequence). V was shortened by 4 bases and J by 7 bases, with 13 bases between the two germline ends. This CDR3 comprises 14 residues. In DNA, the CDR3 is TGTGCCAGCAGCTATACAGGTAGCAGCGGGGAGCTGTTTTTT. Protein: CASSYTGSSGELFF.

The chain employs TRBV7-9 and TRBJ2-3; D remains unclear. CDR1 is SEHNR, CDR2 FQNEAQ, per germline (reference sequence). The CDR3 is 11 residues long. V gave up 5 bases and J gave up 7 bases, with 7 bases separating them. The CDR3 DNA sequence: TGTGCCAGCAGCCGTGGTAATACGCAGTATTTT. Its protein is CASSRGNTQYF.